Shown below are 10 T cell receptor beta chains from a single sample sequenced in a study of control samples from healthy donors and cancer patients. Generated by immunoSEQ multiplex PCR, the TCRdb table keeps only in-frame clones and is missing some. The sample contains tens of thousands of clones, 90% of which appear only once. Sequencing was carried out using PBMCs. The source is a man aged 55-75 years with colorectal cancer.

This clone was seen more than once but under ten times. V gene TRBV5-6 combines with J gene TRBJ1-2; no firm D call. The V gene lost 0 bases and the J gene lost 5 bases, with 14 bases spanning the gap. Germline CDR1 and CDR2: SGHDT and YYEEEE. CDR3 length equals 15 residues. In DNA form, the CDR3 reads TGTGCCAGCAGCTTGGCGGACCTCGAAAGGTATGGCTACACCTTC. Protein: CASSLADLERYGYTF.

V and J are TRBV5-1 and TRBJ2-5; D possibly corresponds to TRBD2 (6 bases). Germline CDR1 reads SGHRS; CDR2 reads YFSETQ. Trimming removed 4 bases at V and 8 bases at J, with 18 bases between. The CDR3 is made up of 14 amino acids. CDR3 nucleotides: TGCGCCAGCAGCCCGGAGGGTCCGGGGACCACCCAGTACTTC. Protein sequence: CASSPEGPGTTQYF.

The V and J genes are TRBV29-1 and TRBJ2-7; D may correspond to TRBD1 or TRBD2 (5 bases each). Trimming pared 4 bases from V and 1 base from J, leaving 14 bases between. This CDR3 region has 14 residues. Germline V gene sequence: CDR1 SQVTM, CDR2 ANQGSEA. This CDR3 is CSVVIGGDSYEQYF. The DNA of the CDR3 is TGCAGCGTTGTGATTGGGGGTGATTCCTACGAGCAGTACTTC.

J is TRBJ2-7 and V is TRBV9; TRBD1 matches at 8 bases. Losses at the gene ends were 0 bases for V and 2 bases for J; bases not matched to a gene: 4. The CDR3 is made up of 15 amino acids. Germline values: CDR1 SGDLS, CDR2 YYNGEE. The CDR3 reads CASSVGGTGTYEQYF. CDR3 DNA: TGTGCCAGCAGCGTAGGGGGGACAGGAACCTACGAGCAGTACTTC.

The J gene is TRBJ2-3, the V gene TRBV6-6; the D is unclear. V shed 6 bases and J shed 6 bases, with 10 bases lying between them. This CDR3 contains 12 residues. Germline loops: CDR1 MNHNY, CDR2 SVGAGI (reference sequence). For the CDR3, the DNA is TGTGCCAGCAGACAGAAGGAGGATACGCAGTATTTT. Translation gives CASRQKEDTQYF.

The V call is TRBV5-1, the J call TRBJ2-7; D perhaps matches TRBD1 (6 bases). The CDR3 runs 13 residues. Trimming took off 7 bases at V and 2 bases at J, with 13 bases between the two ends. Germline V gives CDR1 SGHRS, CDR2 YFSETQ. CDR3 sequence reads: CASGRTEAYEQYF. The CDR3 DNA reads TGCGCCAGCGGCCGGACAGAAGCCTACGAGCAGTACTTC.

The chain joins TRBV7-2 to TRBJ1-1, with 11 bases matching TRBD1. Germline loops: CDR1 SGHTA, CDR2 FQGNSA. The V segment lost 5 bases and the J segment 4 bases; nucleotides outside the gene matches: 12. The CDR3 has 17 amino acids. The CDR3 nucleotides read TGTGCCAGCAGCAACCGGGACAGGGGGGTTGCGCGCACTGAAGCTTTCTTT. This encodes CASSNRDRGVARTEAFF. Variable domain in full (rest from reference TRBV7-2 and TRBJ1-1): GAGVSQSPSNKVTEKGKDVELRCDPISGHTALYWYRQSLGQGLEFLIYFQGNSAPDKSGLPSDRFSAERTGGSVSTLTIQRTQQEDSAVYLCASSNRDRGVARTEAFFGQGTRLTVV.

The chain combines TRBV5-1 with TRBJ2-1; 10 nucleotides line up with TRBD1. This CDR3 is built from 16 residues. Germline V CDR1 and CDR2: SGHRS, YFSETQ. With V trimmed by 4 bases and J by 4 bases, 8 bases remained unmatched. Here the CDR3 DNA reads TGCGCCAGCAGCCCAATCGGGACAGGGGCTTACAATGAGCAGTTCTTC. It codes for CASSPIGTGAYNEQFF.

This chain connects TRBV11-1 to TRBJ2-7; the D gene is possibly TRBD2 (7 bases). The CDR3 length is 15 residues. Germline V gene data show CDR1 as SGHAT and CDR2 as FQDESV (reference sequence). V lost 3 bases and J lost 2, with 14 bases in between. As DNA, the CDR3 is TGTGCCAGCAGCTTCCGGCGGGGGCCCCCCTACGAGCAGTACTTC. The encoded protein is CASSFRRGPPYEQYF.

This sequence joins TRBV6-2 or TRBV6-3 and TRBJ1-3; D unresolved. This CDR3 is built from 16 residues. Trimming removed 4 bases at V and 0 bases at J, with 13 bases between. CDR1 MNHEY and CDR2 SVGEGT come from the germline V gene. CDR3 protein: CASSLGRPGSGNTIYF. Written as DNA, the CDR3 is TGTGCCAGCAGTTTAGGCCGGCCTGGCTCTGGAAACACCATATATTTT.